This note documents a single T cell receptor (beta chain) sequence. What this receptor recognizes is not known. Base qualities are missing; no much larger clone stands one base away. The label giving this sample's time point can be read as: baseline before first vaccination. Vaccinee samples were obtained from the UK trials COV001 and COV002, which included a single-blind randomized controlled phase 2/3 trial of AZD1222 (ChAdOx1 nCoV-19) in healthy adults. For TCRbeta chain sequencing, PBMC samples from trial participants were taken at day 0 and at day 28 after the second dose. The CDR3 regions of human TCRbeta chains were subjected to immunosequencing. For the original study's pipeline: TCRs in the repertoires were matched against a reference library of SARS-CoV-2-specific TCRs that had been generated with the MIRA antigen-specificity platform. Breadth was defined as the fraction of unique TCRs that were SARS-CoV-2-associated, and depth was defined as the fraction of total T cells that were SARS-CoV-2-associated. Using the MIRA data, each spike-specific TCR was assigned both to the spike region to which the TCR was reactive and to a CD4 or CD8 class. Log10-transformed breadth and depth values were compared by one-way ANOVA with Sidak's multiple comparisons tests. TCRdb carries this immuneACCESS record with in-frame sequences only. Its versions omit some clonotypes, under half of them owing to an unresolved V gene in the studies checked, with the rest unexplained. Clone size and V and J calls were adopted from that table, with D and trimming inferred from the DNA. The sample records about 150,000 clones, 91% of which are singletons. The ten largest clones capture 4% to 5.5% of the sample.

The data were obtained in a study of T cell responses to AZD1222 COVID-19 vaccine (dated by TCRdb to about 2021). The study in broad terms: AZD1222 recipients given second doses at about 4 weeks or at about 12 weeks were pooled, since spike-specific TCR depth and breadth were not found to differ between the two schedules. A total of more than 230 trial participants underwent TCR sequencing, of whom 207 received two doses of AZD1222 and about 26 received two doses of the MenACWY control vaccine. Enrollment into the trials was organized by age into subgroups of 18-55, 56-69 and 70-plus years, and those subgroups contained roughly 160, 29 and 62 TCR-sequenced participants, respectively.

Measured from the cysteine to the phenylalanine, the CDR3 is 16 residues long. Kept here is only the CDR3 DNA, which spans 48 bases and is read in frame from base 1. V gives up 5 bases and J gives up 0 bases, and the segment between their germline ends measures 15 bases. CDR1 and CDR2 are read off the germline V gene (reference sequence) as LNHDA and SQIVND. Broader findings and caveats from the paper: Nearly half of unique spike-specific TCRs reportedly recognized epitopes outside regions mutated in the B.1.351 and B.1.1.7 variants. Participants were mostly white British and included more females than males, and it was suggested by the authors that clonal diversity may have been underestimated. Conclusions about previously exposed vaccinees are limited because only a handful of AZD1222 recipients were SARS-CoV-2 seropositive at baseline. The 56-69-year group was small, and its depth increase did not reach significance, likely because of low power. No day 14 peak-response samples were available, so repertoires were characterized only after the peak T cell response. The whole spike protein was spanned by vaccine-associated CD4 TCRs, and dominant responses were seen in regions 160-218 and 743-854. After two AZD1222 doses, both the breadth and the depth of spike-specific TCRs were significantly higher than at day 0 and than in MenACWY recipients.

Recombination linked TRBV19 to TRBJ2-3; a tentative D match to TRBD2 spans 6 bases. The source is an adult in good health. Sequenced here: peripheral blood, sampled on day 0 of AZD1222 vaccination. The sequence in DNA is TGTGCCAGTAGTTTGGCGGGGAGACCTAGCACAGATACGCAGTATTTT. This encodes CASSLAGRPSTDTQYF.